Reported below is one T cell receptor beta chain. The source of the sample is a study of T-cell memory formation after mild COVID-19. Each CDR3 protein gets one entry after TCRdb re-called the 5' RACE reads with MiXCR. In the table there are 90,000 to 120,000 distinct CDR3 sequences, roughly a sixth of which are singletons. The CDR3 runs 13 residues. The germline V gene has CDR1 MNHEY and CDR2 SMNVEV (reference sequence). The V and J ends lost 9 bases and 5 bases, in that order; junction bases with no gene match: 5. The V call is TRBV27, the J call TRBJ1-4, with 8 nucleotides matching TRBD1. This sequence originates from a man younger than 35 who had mild COVID-19 (a few samples of this study predate the infection). Cell type and time point are not known. The sequenced sample was PBMCs or a T cell subset sorted from them (not recorded which). The CDR3 here is CASRTGINEKLFF. In DNA, the CDR3 is TGTGCCAGTCGGACAGGGATAAATGAAAAACTGTTTTTT.